This T cell receptor (beta chain) was sequenced during a study of blood T cell repertoires in COVID-19. The CDR3 length is 15 residues. V dropped 3 bases and J dropped 2; count of bases not matched to a gene: 4. The germline CDR1 and CDR2 sequences are SGHNT and YYREEE (reference sequence). Enrollees, roughly 18 to 89 years old, lived in 20 to 25 US areas. Membership in each cohort depended on participant-reported clinical history. The table came from immunoSEQ multiplex PCR; TCRdb's copy has only in-frame clones and leaves some out. Of about 370,000 clones in the sample, roughly 90% were seen once. This TCR came from a woman younger than 45 who had recovered from COVID-19. Sequencing was performed on PBMCs or T cells enriched from blood (not recorded which). V gene TRBV5-4 combines with J gene TRBJ1-3, with TRBD1 matching 8 bases. The CDR3 nucleotides are TGTGCCAGCAGCTCCCAGGGGGCAGCTGGAAACACCATATATTTT. It translates to CASSSQGAAGNTIYF.